This T cell receptor (beta chain) derives from a study of shared clonotypes between healthy human individuals. Overall study context: Sampling drew on donors who were a couple of women and a few men aged 18 to 49.

The CDR3 has 14 amino acids. Germline V gene data show CDR1 as SNHLY and CDR2 as FYNNEI. Profiling relied on immunoSEQ multiplex PCR, and the TCRdb table lists in-frame clones only, not all of them. The sample carries over a million clones, approximately 80% recorded once. This sequence originates from a man between 18 and 29 years old in good health. Some clones in this sample may be carry-over from other donors' samples. The material sequenced was memory CD4+ T cells from PBMCs. Subset described: CD45RA-negative fraction. The rearrangement links TRBV2 to TRBJ2-3; no clear D gene. CDR3 amino acids: CTTSAILSTDTQYF. The CDR3, as DNA: TGTACCACTTCGGCCATCTTAAGCACAGATACGCAGTATTTT.